A single sample gave rise to the 32 T cell receptor beta chains below, sequenced in a study of blood T cell repertoires in COVID-19. This table comes from immunoSEQ multiplex PCR, and its TCRdb copy is limited to in-frame clones, with some not included. The data hold roughly 330,000 clones, with about 87% observed a single time. Sequenced input: PBMCs or T cells enriched from blood (not recorded which). All receptors come from a young woman who had recovered from COVID-19.

This chain links TRBV11-3 with TRBJ2-3; TRBD2 aligns across 11 bases. CDR1 and CDR2 (germline): SGHNT, YENEEA. V gave up 4 bases and J gave up 6 bases; unmatched junction bases: 6. There are 15 residues in the CDR3. CDR3 protein: CASSYSSGGSDTQYF. The CDR3 DNA follows: TGTGCCAGCAGCTATTCTAGCGGGGGGTCGGATACGCAGTATTTT.

The chain carries TRBV2 and TRBJ1-2, with D possibly being TRBD1 (5 bases). The CDR3 is 10 residues long. In germline, CDR1 is SNHLY, CDR2 FYNNEI. V lost 8 bases to trimming and J lost 13 bases, with 14 bases between them. The CDR3 nucleotides are TGTGCCAGCTTTCGGGAGGGGCTCACCTTC. It is translated as CASFREGLTF.

The chain employs TRBV12-3 or TRBV12-4 and TRBJ1-2; D gene uncertain. The V end lost 3 bases, the J end lost 4 bases, and 9 bases lay between the germline ends. The length of the CDR3 is 13 residues. The DNA of the CDR3 is TGTGCCAGCAGTTTGGAGGGAGTCTATGGCTACACCTTC. Protein product: CASSLEGVYGYTF.

The chain uses TRBV10-3 and TRBJ1-2, with D possibly being TRBD1 (6 bases). V was clipped by 2 bases and J by 10 bases, with 11 bases between them. The CDR3 consists of 12 residues. Germline V gene data show CDR1 as ENHRY and CDR2 as SYGVKD. The CDR3 spells CAISEVGGTYTF. CDR3 bases: TGTGCCATCAGTGAGGTAGGGGGAACCTACACCTTC.

This sequence joins TRBV11-2 and TRBJ1-2; D gene ambiguous. Per the germline V gene, CDR1 is SGHAT and CDR2 is FQNNGV. The ends were cut back, 5 bases at V and 4 bases at J, with 11 bases in the middle. This CDR3 is built from 13 residues. In DNA, the CDR3 is TGTGCCAGCAGCCCCAACAGAGTCTATGGCTACACCTTC. Protein sequence: CASSPNRVYGYTF. Full variable domain (rest looked up from reference TRBV11-2 and TRBJ1-2): EAGVAQSPRYKIIEKRQSVAFWCNPISGHATLYWYQQILGQGPKLLIQFQNNGVVDDSQLPKDRFSAERLKGVDSTLKIQPAKLEDSAVYLCASSPNRVYGYTFGSGTRLTVV.

The J gene is TRBJ2-3, the V gene TRBV19; D gene unclear. V shed 3 bases and J shed 0 bases, with 13 bases lying between them. The CDR3 is 16 residues long. Germline CDR1 is LNHDA and CDR2 is SQIVND (reference sequence). In nucleotides, the CDR3 is TGTGCCAGTAGTATCTCTAGTGGGTCTAGCACAGATACGCAGTATTTT. Protein: CASSISSGSSTDTQYF.

The CDR3 loop is CASSLVLDRRYEQYF. The CDR3 DNA reads as TGTGCCAGCAGCTTAGTTTTAGACAGGCGGTACGAGCAGTACTTC. The J gene is TRBJ2-7, the V gene TRBV7-2, with D perhaps TRBD1 (6 bases). Trimming cost V 1 base and J 4 bases, with 14 bases left between them. The CDR3 covers 15 residues. Germline V gene sequence: CDR1 SGHTA, CDR2 FQGNSA.

The V and J genes are TRBV28 and TRBJ1-5; 7 bases match TRBD1. CDR1 MDHEN and CDR2 SYDVKM come from the germline V gene. J was trimmed by 0 bases and V by 5 bases; bases with no gene match: 7. The CDR3 has 16 amino acids. Here the CDR3 reads CASSPPGQYSNQPQHF. The CDR3 coding sequence is TGTGCCAGCAGTCCTCCGGGACAGTATAGCAATCAGCCCCAGCATTTT.

This chain links TRBV10-3 with TRBJ1-1; 10 bases match TRBD1. CDR3 length: 16 residues. Losses at the gene ends were 3 bases for V and 2 bases for J; bases not matched to a gene: 6. The germline V gene has CDR1 ENHRY and CDR2 SYGVKD. CDR3 in DNA: TGTGCCATCAGTGACCTAGACAGGGGGCGTAACACTGAAGCTTTCTTT. Its translation is CAISDLDRGRNTEAFF.

This chain links TRBV4-1 with TRBJ1-1; no clear D. Germline assignment: CDR1 MGHRA and CDR2 YSYEKL. The CDR3 extends over 14 amino acids. V was clipped by 0 bases and J by 5 bases, with 10 bases between them. The CDR3 reads CASSQEVRGTEAFF. Written as DNA, the CDR3 is TGCGCCAGCAGCCAAGAGGTCAGAGGGACTGAAGCTTTCTTT.

This chain links TRBV6-5 with TRBJ2-3; 10 nucleotides align to TRBD2. This CDR3 region has 15 residues. V dropped 6 bases and J dropped 4; count of bases not matched to a gene: 7. Looked up from germline, CDR1 is MNHEY and CDR2 is SVGAGI. CDR3 sequence: CASSGLAGGSDTQYF. In DNA, the CDR3 is TGTGCCAGCAGCGGTTTAGCGGGGGGCTCAGATACGCAGTATTTT.

The chain links TRBV6-1 to TRBJ1-2; 7 nucleotides match TRBD1. Germline V CDR1 and CDR2: MNHNS, SASEGT. The CDR3 is 18 amino acids. V gave up 5 bases and J gave up 2 bases; unmatched junction bases: 17. In DNA form, the CDR3 reads TGTGCCAGCAGTAAAGATCCCGACAGGGCAGATAGGAACTATGGCTACACCTTC. Protein product: CASSKDPDRADRNYGYTF.

In this sample, this clone turned up once. The chain employs TRBV24-1 and TRBJ2-1, with a tentative D call TRBD1 (5 bases). Germline assignment: CDR1 KGHDR and CDR2 SFDVKD. V was shortened by 2 bases and J by 0 bases, with 10 bases between the two germline ends. This CDR3 spans 16 amino acids. The CDR3 region is CATSDYGASSYNEQFF. The CDR3 DNA reads TGTGCCACCAGTGATTATGGGGCGAGCTCCTACAATGAGCAGTTCTTC.

The chain couples TRBV7-3 to TRBJ2-5, with D possibly TRBD2 on 6 matching bases. V lost 2 bases and J 9 bases, leaving 13 bases between the germline ends. CDR1 and CDR2 (germline): SGHTA, FQGTGA. CDR3 length: 13 residues. The CDR3 DNA reads TGTGCCAGCAGCTTAGGGACTTCCGCGCCCCAGTACTTC. Protein: CASSLGTSAPQYF.

The genes are TRBV5-4 and TRBJ2-5, with TRBD2 matching 7 bases. This CDR3 spans 17 amino acids. The germline CDR1 and CDR2 sequences are SGHNT and YYREEE (reference sequence). V was pared by 5 bases and J by 4 bases, with 17 bases of the junction left unmatched. In nucleotides, the CDR3 is TGTGCCAGCAGGTCCGGGTCTAGCGGACGGGAGAGAGAGACCCAGTACTTC. Amino acids: CASRSGSSGRERETQYF. Filled out from reference TRBV5-4 and TRBJ2-5, the complete variable domain reads ETGVTQSPTHLIKTRGQQVTLRCSSQSGHNTVSWYQQALGQGPQFIFQYYREEENGRGNFPPRFSGLQFPNYSSELNVNALELDDSALYLCASRSGSSGRERETQYFGPGTRLLVL.

The chain joins TRBV9 to TRBJ2-3, with 8 bases lining up with TRBD2. CDR3 length: 16 amino acids. V was pared by 2 bases and J by 6 bases, with 11 bases of the junction left unmatched. CDR1 is SGDLS, CDR2 YYNGEE, per germline. As DNA, the CDR3 is TGTGCCAGCAGCGTGCAGTACGGGGGGGCCCACGATACGCAGTATTTT. Its protein product is CASSVQYGGAHDTQYF.

The rearrangement uses TRBV29-1 and TRBJ2-3, with D maybe TRBD1 (7 bases). V was clipped by 6 bases and J by 1 base, with 14 bases between them. CDR3 length: 14 amino acids. Germline-derived CDR1 and CDR2 are SQVTM and ANQGSEA. CDR3: CSVGRGRRTDTQYF. The CDR3 nucleotides are TGCAGCGTAGGCAGGGGGAGGCGCACAGATACGCAGTATTTT.

This chain uses TRBV4-3 with TRBJ2-5; TRBD1 is a possible D gene (6 bases). The V end was cut by 0 bases, the J end by 1 base, with 15 bases between. The CDR3 totals 17 residues. The germline CDR1 and CDR2 sequences are LGHNA and YSLEER. Written as DNA, the CDR3 is TGCGCCAGCAGCCAAGATCTCTCAAAGGGGGTCCAAGAGACCCAGTACTTC. Its protein is CASSQDLSKGVQETQYF.

The chain combines TRBV2 with TRBJ2-2, with D possibly being TRBD1 (5 bases). The CDR3 consists of 16 residues. V was shortened by 6 bases and J by 0 bases, with 14 bases between the two germline ends. The germline CDR1 and CDR2 sequences are SNHLY and FYNNEI. CDR3 sequence reads: CASRPTRVTNTGELFF. CDR3 in DNA: TGTGCCAGCAGGCCCACCAGGGTTACGAACACCGGGGAGCTGTTTTTT.

The chain couples TRBV30 to TRBJ2-7, with D possibly matching TRBD1 (5 bases). Germline CDR1 GTSNPN, CDR2 SVGIG (reference sequence). The CDR3 length is 14 residues. V lost 3 bases and J lost 0, with 12 bases in between. The CDR3 reads CAWRRDRSSYEQYF. DNA for the CDR3: TGTGCCTGGAGACGTGACAGAAGCTCCTACGAGCAGTACTTC.

This clone turned up a few times. This sequence joins TRBV28 and TRBJ1-6; 7 bases fit TRBD1. CDR1 and CDR2 (germline): MDHEN, SYDVKM. The CDR3 sequence is 13 residues long. Trimming removed 7 bases from V and 6 bases from J; junction bases left unmatched: 3. The CDR3 nucleotides read TGTGCCAGCAAGACAGGGTCTAATTCACCCCTCCACTTT. Translation: CASKTGSNSPLHF.

V and J are TRBV5-6 and TRBJ1-5, with 9 bases lining up with TRBD1. The germline V gene encodes CDR1 SGHDT and CDR2 YYEEEE. This CDR3 contains 16 residues. Germline trimming cut 3 bases from V and 4 bases from J; bases unmatched to any gene: 8. The CDR3: CASSYGTGQGNQPQHF. The DNA for the CDR3 is TGTGCCAGCAGCTACGGAACGGGACAGGGTAATCAGCCCCAGCATTTT.

This chain links TRBV30 with TRBJ2-5; 11 bases agree with TRBD1. The CDR3 loop spans 14 amino acids. Per the germline V gene, CDR1 is GTSNPN and CDR2 is SVGIG (reference sequence). Trimming at V came to 2 bases and at J to 4 bases, leaving 3 bases not matched to a gene. In DNA form, the CDR3 reads TGTGCCTGGAGTTCGGGACAGGGGGGAGAGACCCAGTACTTC. Translating it yields CAWSSGQGGETQYF.

The chain couples TRBV10-3 to TRBJ1-6; D gene unclear. The germline CDR1 and CDR2 sequences are ENHRY and SYGVKD. V was pared by 6 bases and J by 8 bases, with 11 bases between. The CDR3 is made up of 13 amino acids. The DNA for the CDR3 is TGTGCCATCAGGAAAGACTGGGATTCACCCCTCCACTTT. Protein sequence: CAIRKDWDSPLHF.

J is TRBJ1-5 and V is TRBV7-2, with unresolved D. Germline V gene lookup returns CDR1 SGHTA and CDR2 FQGNSA. CDR3 size: 15 residues. The V and J ends lost 1 base and 0 bases respectively, with 7 bases between them. The DNA for the CDR3 is TGTGCCAGCAGCTTAGTCGGGAGTAGCAATCAGCCCCAGCATTTT. This translates into CASSLVGSSNQPQHF.

The rearrangement joins TRBV28 to TRBJ1-1; D perhaps matches TRBD1 (6 bases). Germline V lookup: CDR1 MDHEN, CDR2 SYDVKM. V shed 2 bases and J shed 3 bases, with 10 bases lying between them. The length of the CDR3 is 14 residues. CDR3 amino acids: CASSLRTAHTEAFF. The DNA for the CDR3 is TGTGCCAGCAGTTTACGGACAGCCCACACTGAAGCTTTCTTT.

The chain joins TRBV5-1 to TRBJ2-1; the D gene is possibly TRBD1 (7 bases). With 4 bases removed from V and 9 bases from J, the gap between germline ends came to 20 bases. Germline CDR1 reads SGHRS; CDR2 reads YFSETQ. This CDR3 contains 15 residues. CDR3 sequence reads: CASSGGGGPSSEQFF. The CDR3 DNA is TGCGCCAGCAGCGGAGGGGGCGGCCCCAGCAGTGAGCAGTTCTTC.

This clone was seen a single time. This sequence joins TRBV28 and TRBJ1-2, with D tentatively TRBD1 (5 bases). V was shortened by 2 bases and J by 2 bases, with 15 bases between the two germline ends. Germline values: CDR1 MDHEN, CDR2 SYDVKM. CDR3 length equals 16 residues. CDR3 amino acids: CASSLGGAGPNYGYTF. DNA for the CDR3: TGTGCCAGCAGTTTAGGTGGGGCAGGCCCCAACTATGGCTACACCTTC.

The V call is TRBV2, the J call TRBJ2-3, with 11 bases that match TRBD2. The germline V gene has CDR1 SNHLY and CDR2 FYNNEI. The CDR3 has 15 amino acids. V dropped 4 bases and J dropped 2; count of bases not matched to a gene: 2. DNA of the CDR3: TGTGCCAGCAGTGGACTAGCGGGGCCCACAGATACGCAGTATTTT. It codes for CASSGLAGPTDTQYF.

The rearrangement joins TRBV2 to TRBJ2-2; 10 bases are a match to TRBD2. The CDR3 consists of 17 residues. Germline loops: CDR1 SNHLY, CDR2 FYNNEI. V lost 10 bases, J lost 2 bases, and 13 bases stayed unmatched. Here the CDR3 reads CATRRDIAGGNTGELFF. DNA for the CDR3: TGTGCCACCCGCCGGGATATAGCGGGGGGTAACACCGGGGAGCTGTTTTTT.

Worth noting for this clone: The same CDR3 also results from other DNA sequences found in this sample. The rearrangement joins TRBV19 to TRBJ1-4; possibly TRBD1 for D (6 bases). This CDR3 contains 15 residues. Germline V gene lookup returns CDR1 LNHDA and CDR2 SQIVND (reference sequence). Trimming shortened V by 4 bases and J by 6 bases, and 15 bases separated the two germline ends. CDR3 DNA: TGTGCCAGTAGTACCCCCGGCAGGGGTGATGAAAAACTGTTTTTT. Encoded protein: CASSTPGRGDEKLFF. Looking up the rest from reference TRBV19 and TRBJ1-4 gives the full variable domain: DGGITQSPKYLFRKEGQNVTLSCEQNLNHDAMYWYRQDPGQGLRLIYYSQIVNDFQKGDIAEGYSVSREKKESFPLTVTSAQKNPTAFYLCASSTPGRGDEKLFFGSGTQLSVL.

This clone was detected only a few times. The chain combines TRBV4-1 with TRBJ2-1; 11 bases agree with TRBD2. The CDR3 covers 15 residues. Unmatched junction bases numbered 1, after V lost 2 bases and J lost 4 bases. Germline V CDR1 and CDR2: MGHRA, YSYEKL. DNA for the CDR3: TGCGCCAGCAGCCAACTAGCGGGGGGTTACAATGAGCAGTTCTTC. Protein: CASSQLAGGYNEQFF.